The source of this TCR beta chain is a study of blood T cell repertoires in COVID-19. The CDR3 is 16 residues long. V lost 5 bases and J lost 6; bases outside the gene matches: 9. The germline V gene encodes CDR1 LGHNA and CDR2 YNFKEQ. Here immunoSEQ multiplex PCR was the method, and the copy in TCRdb shows in-frame clones only, minus some. This sample carries about 160,000 clones, roughly 80% of them seen once, and the ten largest clones take approximately 3%. The study recruited people aged 18 to 89 years across about two dozen US areas. The TCR was taken from a woman aged 55-69 years who had recovered from COVID-19. Sample: PBMCs or T cells enriched from blood (not recorded which). The chain combines TRBV4-2 with TRBJ2-1, with 11 bases lining up with TRBD2. The chain's CDR3 is CASSGGTSGGGNEQFF. The CDR3 nucleotides read TGTGCCAGCAGCGGGGGAACTAGCGGGGGAGGCAATGAGCAGTTCTTC.